In this sample, the clone carrying this TCR beta chain turned up a few times. The antigen remains undetermined. V was trimmed by 5 bases and J by 0 bases, leaving 18 bases between them. The CDR3 has 17 amino acids. Germline V gene sequence: CDR1 SEHNR, CDR2 FQNEAQ (reference sequence). This entry comes from a study of post-analysis software for immune sequencing data. Whole-study results and caveats: Significantly decreased normalized Chao1 diversity was recorded for multiple sclerosis patients relative to controls. Compared with controls, patients had more of 4 to 6 TRBV segments, including TRBV5-6, TRBV5-1 and TRBV20-1.

Every TCR beta cDNA library bore unique molecular identifiers. TCRdb recomputed calls from the PCR reads with MiXCR, one row per CDR3 protein. Seen here are more than 450,000 distinct CDR3 sequences, 44% observed once, and the top ten hold under 2%. Sequenced: blood. The receptor was isolated from a girl aged 5-17 years with multiple sclerosis. The chain has TRBV7-9 and TRBJ2-3; maybe TRBD1 (8 bases). CDR3 nucleotides: TGTGCCAGCAGCGGGAGGGACAGGCGATCTAGCACAGATACGCAGTATTTT. This codes for CASSGRDRRSSTDTQYF.